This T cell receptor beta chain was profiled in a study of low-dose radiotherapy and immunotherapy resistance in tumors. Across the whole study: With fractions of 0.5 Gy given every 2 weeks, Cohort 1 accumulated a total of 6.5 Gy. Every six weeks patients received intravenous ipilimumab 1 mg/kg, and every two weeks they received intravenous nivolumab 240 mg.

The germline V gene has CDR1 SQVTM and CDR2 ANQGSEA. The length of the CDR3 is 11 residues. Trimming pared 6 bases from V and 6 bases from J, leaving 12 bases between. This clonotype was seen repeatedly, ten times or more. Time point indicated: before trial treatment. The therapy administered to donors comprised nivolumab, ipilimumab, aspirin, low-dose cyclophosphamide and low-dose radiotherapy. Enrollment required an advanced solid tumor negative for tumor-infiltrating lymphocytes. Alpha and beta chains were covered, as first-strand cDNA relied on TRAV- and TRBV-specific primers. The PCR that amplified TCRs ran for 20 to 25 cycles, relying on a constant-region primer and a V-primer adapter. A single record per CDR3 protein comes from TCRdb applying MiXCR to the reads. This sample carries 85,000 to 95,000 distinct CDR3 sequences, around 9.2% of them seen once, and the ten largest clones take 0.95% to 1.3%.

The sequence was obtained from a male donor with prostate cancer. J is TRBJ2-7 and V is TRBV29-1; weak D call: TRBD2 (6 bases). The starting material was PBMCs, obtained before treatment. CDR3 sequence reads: CSVGGDREQYF. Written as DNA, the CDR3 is TGCAGCGTGGGAGGAGATCGCGAGCAGTACTTC.